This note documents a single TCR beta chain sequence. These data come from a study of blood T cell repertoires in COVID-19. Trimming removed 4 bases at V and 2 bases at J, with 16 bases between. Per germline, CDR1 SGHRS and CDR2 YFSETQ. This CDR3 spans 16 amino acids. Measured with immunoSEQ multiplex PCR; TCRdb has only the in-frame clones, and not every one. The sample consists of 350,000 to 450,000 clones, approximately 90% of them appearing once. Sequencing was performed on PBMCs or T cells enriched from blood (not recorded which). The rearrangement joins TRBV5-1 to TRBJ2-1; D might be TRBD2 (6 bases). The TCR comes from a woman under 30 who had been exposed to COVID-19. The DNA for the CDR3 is TGCGCCAGCAGCGTTCCCGGGACTTCGACCTACAATGAGCAGTTCTTC. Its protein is CASSVPGTSTYNEQFF.